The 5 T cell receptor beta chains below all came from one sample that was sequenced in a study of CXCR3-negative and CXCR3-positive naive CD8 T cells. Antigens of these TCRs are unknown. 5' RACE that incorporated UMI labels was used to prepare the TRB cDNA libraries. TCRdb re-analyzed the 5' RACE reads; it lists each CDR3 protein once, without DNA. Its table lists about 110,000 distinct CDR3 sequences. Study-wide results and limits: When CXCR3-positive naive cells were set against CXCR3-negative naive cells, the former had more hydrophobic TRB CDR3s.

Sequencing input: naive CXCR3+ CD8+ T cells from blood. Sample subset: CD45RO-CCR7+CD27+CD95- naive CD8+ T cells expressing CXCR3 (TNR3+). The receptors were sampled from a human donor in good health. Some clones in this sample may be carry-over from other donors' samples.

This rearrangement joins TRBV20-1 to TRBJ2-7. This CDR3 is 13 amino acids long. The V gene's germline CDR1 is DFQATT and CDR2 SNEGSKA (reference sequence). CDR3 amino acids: CSARQAVSYEQYF.

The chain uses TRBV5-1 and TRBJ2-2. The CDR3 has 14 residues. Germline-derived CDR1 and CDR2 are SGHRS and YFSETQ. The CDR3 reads CASNDGVFVERLFF.

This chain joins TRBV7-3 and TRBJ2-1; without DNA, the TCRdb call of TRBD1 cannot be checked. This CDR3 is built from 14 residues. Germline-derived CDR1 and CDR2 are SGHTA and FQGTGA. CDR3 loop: CASSLMAGVNEQFF. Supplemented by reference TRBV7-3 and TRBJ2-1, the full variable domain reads GAGVSQTPSNKVTEKGKYVELRCDPISGHTALYWYRQSLGQGPEFLIYFQGTGAADDSGLPNDRFFAVRPEGSVSTLKIQRTERGDSAVYLCASSLMAGVNEQFFGPGTRLTVL.

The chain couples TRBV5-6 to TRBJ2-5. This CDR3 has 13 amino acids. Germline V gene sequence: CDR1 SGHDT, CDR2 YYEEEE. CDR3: CASSLRNQETQYF.

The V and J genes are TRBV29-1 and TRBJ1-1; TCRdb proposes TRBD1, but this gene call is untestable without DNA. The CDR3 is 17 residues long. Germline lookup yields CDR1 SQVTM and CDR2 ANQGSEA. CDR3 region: CSVERSTGGLVNTEAFF.